The 28 T cell receptor beta chains listed next were all sequenced from one sample in a study of response to subunit inactivated influenza vaccine (dated by TCRdb to 2017 to 2018). The library was produced with RT-PCR. Reads for this sample came from an Illumina HiSeq 2500. TCRdb handled the public reads itself, with Q25 trimming in fastp and clone calling in MiXCR, and kept productive beta chains. Rows are combined by CDR3 protein, so each entry shows the most common genes and DNA. This sample lists some 500,000 distinct CDR3 sequences; around 13% were detected once. The ten top clones hold 10% to 15% of the sample. The sample's time point label, in plain terms: 45 days after influenza vaccine administration. The specimen comprised PBMCs from blood, sampled 45 days after vaccination. The source of these receptors is a man aged 45-60 years who received an inactivated influenza vaccine. Donor details come from another sample of the same person, matched by shared clones.

The chain carries TRBV4-2 and TRBJ2-3; weak D call: TRBD1 (6 bases). V was shortened by 0 bases and J by 6 bases, with 13 bases between the two germline ends. The CDR3 runs to 15 residues. The germline gives CDR1 LGHNA, CDR2 YNFKEQ. The CDR3 coding sequence is TGTGCCAGCAGCCAAGATTTACAGGGATTGGATACGCAGTATTTT. Translating gives CASSQDLQGLDTQYF.

This clonotype has a handful of counts. J is TRBJ2-1 and V is TRBV29-1; 10 bases agree with TRBD2. With V trimmed by 2 bases and J by 9 bases, 4 bases remained unmatched. Looked up from germline, CDR1 is SQVTM and CDR2 is ANQGSEA. This CDR3 comprises 13 residues. CDR3 residues: CSVETSGVGEQFF. DNA for the CDR3: TGCAGCGTTGAAACTAGCGGGGTAGGTGAGCAGTTCTTC.

The chain employs TRBV3-1 and TRBJ1-6; tentative D call: TRBD1 (5 bases). This CDR3 has 16 amino acids. Germline V gene data show CDR1 as LGHDT and CDR2 as YNNKEL (reference sequence). Trimming pared 4 bases from V and 8 bases from J, leaving 18 bases between. CDR3 sequence (DNA): TGTGCCAGCAGCCTCCGAAGGGCTATGGGGGATTCACCCCTCCACTTT. The encoded protein is CASSLRRAMGDSPLHF.

This clonotype showed up just a few times. The chain employs TRBV5-1 and TRBJ2-7; D may correspond to TRBD1 or TRBD2 (6 bases each). The CDR3 loop spans 17 amino acids. The germline CDR1 and CDR2 sequences are SGHRS and YFSETQ. V lost 2 bases and J 3 bases, leaving 21 bases between the germline ends. This CDR3 reads CASSFGIGGGQSYEQYF. CDR3 sequence (DNA): TGCGCCAGCAGCTTCGGTATCGGTGGGGGGCAGAGCTACGAGCAGTACTTC.

The gene calls are TRBV5-1 and TRBJ1-6, with 7 bases fitting TRBD1. V shed 0 bases and J 6 bases; nucleotides not matched to a gene: 6. CDR1 is SGHRS, CDR2 YFSETQ, per germline. CDR3 size: 16 residues. The CDR3 DNA reads as TGCGCCAGCAGCTTGGGAGGTGGGACAGTTAATTCACCCCTCCACTTT. Its protein product is CASSLGGGTVNSPLHF.

This clonotype was counted only a few times. The rearrangement links TRBV24-1 to TRBJ2-1, with 7 positions matching TRBD1. Germline-derived CDR1 and CDR2 are KGHDR and SFDVKD. The CDR3 runs 15 residues. V lost 0 bases to trimming and J lost 5 bases; unmatched junction nucleotides: 3. The DNA for the CDR3 is TGTGCCACCAGTGATTTGCACAGGGGAGACAATGAGCAGTTCTTC. Translating gives CATSDLHRGDNEQFF.

This clonotype has more than one count but fewer than ten. The chain is built from TRBV6-2 or TRBV6-3 and TRBJ2-2; D is perhaps TRBD2 (5 bases). Germline V gives CDR1 MNHEY, CDR2 SVGEGT. This CDR3 is 14 amino acids long. The germline V and J ends were trimmed by 8 bases and 4 bases, with 14 bases remaining between them. The CDR3 here is CASGRPRGTGELFF. CDR3 nucleotides: TGTGCCAGCGGCCGACCCCGGGGCACCGGGGAGCTGTTTTTT.

The chain is built from TRBV10-3 and TRBJ2-3; 9 bases are a match to TRBD2. The J segment lost 4 bases and the V segment lost 3 bases, leaving 11 bases of the junction unmatched. This CDR3 spans 17 amino acids. CDR1 and CDR2 from the germline V gene are ENHRY and SYGVKD. The CDR3 DNA reads as TGTGCCATCAGTGAAGACTTAGCGGGAGTAATCGCAGATACGCAGTATTTT. It codes for CAISEDLAGVIADTQYF.

The J gene is TRBJ2-6, the V gene TRBV12-3 or TRBV12-4; TRBD2 might be the D (6 bases). Trimming stripped 6 bases from V and 0 bases from J, with 6 bases between. The CDR3 length is 14 residues. The CDR3 is CASRRDSGANVLTF. The CDR3 bases are TGTGCCAGCAGGCGGGACTCTGGGGCCAACGTCCTGACTTTC.

The V gene is TRBV12-3 or TRBV12-4, the J gene TRBJ2-5, with 8 positions matching TRBD2. Germline trimming cut 1 base from V and 2 bases from J; bases unmatched to any gene: 3. This CDR3 has 15 amino acids. CDR3 amino acids: CASSLDRGGQETQYF. The CDR3 DNA reads as TGTGCCAGCAGTTTAGATCGGGGGGGTCAAGAGACCCAGTACTTC.

A few counts support this clonotype. The chain is built from TRBV20-1 and TRBJ1-4; D is unclear. The CDR3 loop spans 13 amino acids. Looked up from germline, CDR1 is DFQATT and CDR2 is SNEGSKA (reference sequence). V gave up 1 base and J gave up 7 bases, with 10 bases separating them. The CDR3, as DNA: TGCAGTGCTAGAGCCGCCTCGGGTGAAAAACTGTTTTTT. Protein sequence: CSARAASGEKLFF.

This clonotype was seen a handful of times. This chain joins TRBV5-1 and TRBJ2-1; D is uncertain. The CDR3 loop spans 12 amino acids. The V gene's germline CDR1 is SGHRS and CDR2 YFSETQ. With 4 bases removed from V and 6 bases from J, the gap between germline ends came to 8 bases. The CDR3 protein is CASSLVINEQFF. CDR3 in DNA: TGCGCCAGCAGCCTGGTTATCAATGAGCAGTTCTTC.

This clonotype was detected ten times or more. The chain uses TRBV27 and TRBJ2-1, with 11 bases lining up with TRBD2. With 2 bases clipped from V and 5 bases from J, the junction kept 5 bases outside the gene matches. Per germline, CDR1 MNHEY and CDR2 SMNVEV (reference sequence). The CDR3 is made up of 16 amino acids. The CDR3, as DNA: TGTGCCAGCAGTTTACTGGGACTAGCGGTTAACAATGAGCAGTTCTTC. Amino acids: CASSLLGLAVNNEQFF.

This clonotype was recorded many times. The chain uses TRBV4-3 and TRBJ2-5, with no clear D. The CDR3 sequence is 14 residues long. Trimming cost V 0 bases and J 3 bases, with 8 bases left between them. Germline V lookup: CDR1 LGHNA, CDR2 YSLEER. For the CDR3, the DNA is TGCGCCAGCAGCCAAGATCCCACAGAAGAGACCCAGTACTTC. Translating it yields CASSQDPTEETQYF.

The chain links TRBV3-1 to TRBJ2-3; a possible D gene is TRBD1 (6 bases). Germline loops: CDR1 LGHDT, CDR2 YNNKEL (reference sequence). Trimming took 1 base from V and 5 from J, leaving 16 bases between them. The CDR3 has 16 residues. CDR3 amino acids: CASSQAGAGREDTQYF. DNA of the CDR3: TGTGCCAGCAGCCAAGCAGGGGCGGGTCGTGAAGATACGCAGTATTTT.

The chain uses TRBV20-1 and TRBJ1-6; D remains ambiguous. CDR3 size: 12 residues. Trimming cost V 8 bases and J 7 bases, with 12 bases left between them. Germline lookup yields CDR1 DFQATT and CDR2 SNEGSKA (reference sequence). CDR3 region: CSCRVRNSPLHF. The CDR3, as DNA: TGCAGTTGCCGGGTTAGAAATTCACCCCTCCACTTT.

This clonotype came up a few times. This chain uses TRBV20-1 with TRBJ2-4; D gene uncertain. Deletions cut 0 bases from V and 0 bases from J, with 6 bases between. The CDR3 contains 14 residues. Germline CDR1 and CDR2: DFQATT and SNEGSKA (reference sequence). DNA for the CDR3: TGCAGTGCTAGAGATCGGCTAGCCAAAAACATTCAGTACTTC. It encodes CSARDRLAKNIQYF.

This clonotype showed up just a few times. The chain links TRBV18 to TRBJ2-3; D may be TRBD1 (6 bases). The germline V gene has CDR1 KGHSH and CDR2 LQKENI. This CDR3 is built from 15 residues. Trimming shortened V by 6 bases and J by 4 bases, and 17 bases separated the two germline ends. The CDR3 DNA reads TGTGCCAGCTCCCTGACAGGTTCAATGGCAGATACGCAGTATTTT. Amino acid sequence: CASSLTGSMADTQYF.

This clonotype was counted ten times or more. The gene calls are TRBV29-1 and TRBJ2-1; 9 nucleotides align to TRBD1. Unmatched junction bases numbered 9, after V lost 8 bases and J lost 4 bases. The CDR3 contains 14 residues. Germline loops: CDR1 SQVTM, CDR2 ANQGSEA. The CDR3 DNA sequence: TGCAGCTTCCCAACCGGACAGGGGTACAATGAGCAGTTCTTC. This translates into CSFPTGQGYNEQFF.

V usage is TRBV5-6 and J usage is TRBJ2-5; D might be TRBD1 (6 bases). Germline CDR1 is SGHDT and CDR2 is YYEEEE. V lost 4 bases and J 5 bases, leaving 12 bases between the germline ends. This CDR3 comprises 13 residues. The CDR3 region is CASSTHREETQYF. As DNA, the CDR3 is TGTGCCAGCAGCACCCACAGGGAGGAGACCCAGTACTTC.

This clonotype was recorded a few times. The chain has TRBV6-2 or TRBV6-3 and TRBJ2-3; D possibly corresponds to TRBD2 (5 bases). Looked up from germline, CDR1 is MNHEY and CDR2 is SVGEGT. V was shortened by 7 bases and J by 4 bases, with 18 bases between the two germline ends. This CDR3 has 15 residues. CDR3 sequence (DNA): TGTGCCAGCATAGGAGGTAGCGCCCTGCCAGATACGCAGTATTTT. Translated, it gives CASIGGSALPDTQYF.

This clonotype was counted a few times. The rearrangement uses TRBV5-1 and TRBJ2-1, with 8 bases that match TRBD2. Germline CDR1 SGHRS, CDR2 YFSETQ. Losses at the gene ends were 4 bases for V and 5 bases for J; bases not matched to a gene: 8. The length of the CDR3 is 15 residues. The CDR3 protein is CASSPIIGGDNEQFF. In DNA, the CDR3 is TGCGCCAGCAGCCCAATTATCGGGGGGGACAATGAGCAGTTCTTC.

For the CDR3, the DNA is TGTGCCACCAGCACCCTGGGACAGGGATCCTACGAGCAGTACTTC. Protein product: CATSTLGQGSYEQYF. V usage is TRBV15 and J usage is TRBJ2-7, with 9 bases that match TRBD1. The CDR3 spans 15 residues. Germline V gene data show CDR1 as LNHNV and CDR2 as YYDKDF (reference sequence). Trimming took 4 bases from V and 1 from J; bases not matched to a gene: 5.

V is TRBV24-1 and J is TRBJ2-5; 7 nucleotides line up with TRBD1. The germline CDR1 and CDR2 sequences are KGHDR and SFDVKD. CDR3 length equals 16 residues. Germline trimming cut 0 bases from V and 3 bases from J; bases unmatched to any gene: 6. CDR3 loop: CATSDLGTGTEETQYF. CDR3 in DNA: TGTGCCACCAGTGATTTGGGTACCGGGACAGAAGAGACCCAGTACTTC.

This clonotype showed up just a few times. This sequence joins TRBV4-3 and TRBJ2-6; D perhaps matches TRBD1 (6 bases). Germline CDR1 LGHNA, CDR2 YSLEER. The V and J ends lost 0 bases and 6 bases respectively, with 9 bases between them. The CDR3 is made up of 15 amino acids. CDR3 coding DNA: TGCGCCAGCAGCCAAGATACAGGGAAGGCCAACGTCCTGACTTTC. It specifies CASSQDTGKANVLTF.

The chain joins TRBV25-1 to TRBJ2-1; 8 bases are a match to TRBD1. This CDR3 has 14 amino acids. Germline V lookup: CDR1 MGHDK, CDR2 SYGVNS. V was clipped by 6 bases and J by 7 bases; unmatched bases: 8. The CDR3 is CASRQTGAVNEQFF. DNA for the CDR3: TGTGCCAGCAGACAGACAGGGGCGGTGAATGAGCAGTTCTTC.

The chain has TRBV12-3 or TRBV12-4 and TRBJ2-7; 8 bases fit TRBD1. V was pared by 5 bases and J by 4 bases, with 10 bases of the junction left unmatched. The CDR3 consists of 15 residues. In nucleotides, the CDR3 is TGTGCCAGCAGTCCCGGGACAGGACTGTTTTACGAGCAGTACTTC. This codes for CASSPGTGLFYEQYF.

This clonotype was detected once. This CDR3 is missing its conserved last phenylalanine or tryptophan, likely due to a read error. The chain links TRBV28 to TRBJ2-4; D might be TRBD1 or TRBD2, each matching 5 bases. The ends were cut back, 4 bases at V and 7 bases at J, with 14 bases in the middle. Germline lookup yields CDR1 MDHEN and CDR2 SYDVKM. CDR3 length: 14 residues. The CDR3 DNA is TGTGCCAGCAGTTCCATCCCACGGGGCAACATTCAGTACTAC. It codes for CASSSIPRGNIQYY.